Listed here are 17 T cell receptor beta chains from one sample, sequenced in a study of beta chain features in type 1 diabetes. Study results and limitations: All four CD4+ subsets from Type 1 diabetes patients carried moderately but significantly shorter TCRB CDR3s.

These receptors are not linked to any known antigen. Sequenced material consisted of expressed TCRB transcripts (all of the isolated RNA was reverse transcribed). Sequencing was performed with immunoSEQ multiplex PCR; in TCRdb, only in-frame clones are kept and a portion is missing. The sample has 400,000 or so clones, 10% to 15% seen once. The material sequenced was naive CD4+ T cells from blood. These receptors were taken from a young woman with type 1 diabetes.

V gene TRBV5-1 combines with J gene TRBJ2-7; 7 bases match TRBD1. Looked up from germline, CDR1 is SGHRS and CDR2 is YFSETQ. CDR3 length equals 13 residues. The J segment lost 2 bases and the V segment lost 4 bases, leaving 3 bases of the junction unmatched. The CDR3 sequence is CASSGTVTYEQYF. The CDR3 nucleotides are TGCGCCAGCAGCGGGACAGTTACCTACGAGCAGTACTTC. Full variable domain (outside the CDR3, taken from reference TRBV5-1 and TRBJ2-7): KAGVTQTPRYLIKTRGQQVTLSCSPISGHRSVSWYQQTPGQGLQFLFEYFSETQRNKGNFPGRFSGRQFSNSRSEMNVSTLELGDSALYLCASSGTVTYEQYFGPGTRLTVT.

This clone was observed a few times. The J gene is TRBJ2-7, the V gene TRBV20-1, with D maybe TRBD2 (5 bases). Trimming cost V 7 bases and J 6 bases, with 13 bases left between them. This CDR3 spans 11 amino acids. Germline lookup yields CDR1 DFQATT and CDR2 SNEGSKA (reference sequence). CDR3 region: CSVGSGSEQYF. DNA for the CDR3: TGCAGTGTAGGGAGCGGAAGCGAGCAGTACTTC.

The rearrangement links TRBV12-5 to TRBJ2-1; the D gene is possibly TRBD2 (5 bases). The CDR3 contains 14 residues. Between the trimmed V and J ends, which lost 1 base and 6 bases, there was a span of 10 bases. Germline CDR1 and CDR2: LGHNT and FRNRAP. The CDR3 reads CASGLAGGRNEQFF. CDR3 in DNA: TGTGCTAGTGGTTTGGCCGGAGGTCGCAATGAGCAGTTCTTC. Full variable domain (missing parts from reference TRBV12-5 and TRBJ2-1): DARVTQTPRHKVTEMGQEVTMRCQPILGHNTVFWYRQTMMQGLELLAYFRNRAPLDDSGMPKDRFSAEMPDATLATLKIQPSEPRDSAVYFCASGLAGGRNEQFFGPGTRLTVL.

The V and J genes are TRBV29-1 and TRBJ1-1; D remains unclear. Germline lookup yields CDR1 SQVTM and CDR2 ANQGSEA. This CDR3 is built from 11 residues. The V end was cut by 2 bases, the J end by 4 bases, with 5 bases between. The CDR3 bases are TGCAGCGTTGAACAGGCCACTGAAGCTTTCTTT. Protein product: CSVEQATEAFF. Complete variable domain (other parts from reference TRBV29-1 and TRBJ1-1): SAVISQKPSRDICQRGTSLTIQCQVDSQVTMMFWYRQQPGQSLTLIATANQGSEATYESGFVIDKFPISRPNLTFSTLTVSNMSPEDSSIYLCSVEQATEAFFGQGTRLTVV.

This sequence joins TRBV15 and TRBJ2-5, with a weak D call TRBD2 (6 bases). Germline CDR1 reads LNHNV; CDR2 reads YYDKDF (reference sequence). V was pared by 0 bases and J by 3 bases, with 11 bases between. The CDR3 extends over 15 amino acids. The DNA for the CDR3 is TGTGCCACCAGCAGAGATCGGGGGTCAGAAGAGACCCAGTACTTC. Translation: CATSRDRGSEETQYF.

In its sample, this clone was seen a few times. This chain links TRBV29-1 with TRBJ1-4; TRBD1 aligns across 7 bases. This CDR3 is built from 13 residues. Germline assignment: CDR1 SQVTM and CDR2 ANQGSEA. Trimming at V came to 6 bases and at J to 4 bases, leaving 5 bases not matched to a gene. Here the CDR3 reads CSVARGYNEKLFF. CDR3 DNA sequence: TGCAGCGTAGCCAGGGGGTATAATGAAAAACTGTTTTTT.

This rearrangement joins TRBV5-1 to TRBJ2-7, with 9 bases aligning to TRBD1. This CDR3 region has 15 residues. V was clipped by 4 bases and J by 3 bases; unmatched bases: 8. The germline CDR1 and CDR2 sequences are SGHRS and YFSETQ. The CDR3 DNA follows: TGCGCCAGCAGCAAACCCGGGACAGGGAACTACGAGCAGTACTTC. Its protein product is CASSKPGTGNYEQYF.

This clone has just a few counts. Other DNA variants within this sample encode the same CDR3. The rearrangement links TRBV9 to TRBJ2-5; D not certain. V was trimmed by 0 bases and J by 2 bases, leaving 8 bases between them. CDR3 length: 14 amino acids. From germline, CDR1 is SGDLS and CDR2 YYNGEE. This CDR3 is CASSVGAGQETQYF. The DNA for the CDR3 is TGTGCCAGCAGCGTAGGGGCAGGACAAGAGACCCAGTACTTC.

In its sample, this clone was seen a few times. The genes are TRBV4-1 and TRBJ1-4; TRBD1 matches 7 bases. Germline CDR1 is MGHRA and CDR2 is YSYEKL. J gave up 6 bases and V 3 bases, and 7 bases lay outside the gene matches. The CDR3 consists of 15 residues. CDR3 coding DNA: TGCGCCAGCAGCCACGAACAGGGGATGCATGAAAAACTGTTTTTT. As protein: CASSHEQGMHEKLFF.

The rearrangement uses TRBV5-1 and TRBJ2-2; perhaps TRBD2 as D (6 bases). Germline V gives CDR1 SGHRS, CDR2 YFSETQ. The CDR3 extends over 14 amino acids. The V gene lost 5 bases and the J gene lost 4 bases, with 12 bases spanning the gap. The chain's CDR3 is CASRAGESTGELFF. Here the CDR3 DNA reads TGCGCCAGCAGAGCGGGTGAGAGCACCGGGGAGCTGTTTTTT.

The chain carries TRBV7-2 and TRBJ2-1; TRBD2 matches at 9 bases. J gave up 12 bases and V 5 bases, and 8 bases lay outside the gene matches. The CDR3 length is 13 residues. Looked up from germline, CDR1 is SGHTA and CDR2 is FQGNSA. The CDR3 protein is CASSPNGGLAQFF. The CDR3, as DNA: TGTGCCAGCAGCCCCAATGGGGGACTAGCGCAGTTCTTC.

V gene TRBV11-2 combines with J gene TRBJ1-1; no reliable D call. The germline V gene encodes CDR1 SGHAT and CDR2 FQNNGV. This CDR3 is 13 amino acids long. Trimming removed 1 base from V and 8 bases from J, with 11 bases in between. CDR3 residues: CASSLVHSREAFF. The CDR3 bases are TGTGCCAGCAGCTTAGTACACTCTAGGGAAGCTTTCTTT.

The gene calls are TRBV25-1 and TRBJ2-5; perhaps TRBD1 as D (6 bases). The V gene lost 7 bases and the J gene lost 4 bases, with 16 bases spanning the gap. The germline V gene encodes CDR1 MGHDK and CDR2 SYGVNS. CDR3 length: 14 residues. CDR3 coding DNA: TGTGCCAGCAACTCCAGGGGTTACGGAGAGACCCAGTACTTC. Translation gives CASNSRGYGETQYF.

The chain combines TRBV9 with TRBJ2-3, with 7 bases identical to TRBD2. The germline V gene encodes CDR1 SGDLS and CDR2 YYNGEE. J was trimmed by 4 bases and V by 4 bases; bases with no gene match: 6. CDR3 size: 14 residues. The CDR3 DNA follows: TGTGCCAGCAGCCCAAGCGGGGCGGCAGATACGCAGTATTTT. It codes for CASSPSGAADTQYF.

This clone was observed a few times. The chain links TRBV5-4 to TRBJ1-1; 12 nucleotides line up with TRBD1. This CDR3 contains 15 residues. V trimming: 3 bases; J trimming: 5 bases; junction bases outside the gene matches: 5. Germline CDR1 is SGHNT and CDR2 is YYREEE (reference sequence). CDR3 DNA: TGTGCCAGCAGCTCTCCGGGACAGGGGGCGACTGAAGCTTTCTTT. Residues: CASSSPGQGATEAFF.

Concerning this clone: Other DNA sequences within the sample encode an identical CDR3. This CDR3 is CASTGNTEAFF. The CDR3 DNA reads as TGTGCCAGCACCGGGAACACTGAAGCTTTCTTT. The chain is built from TRBV28 and TRBJ1-1, with D uncertain. There are 11 residues in the CDR3. Per the germline V gene, CDR1 is MDHEN and CDR2 is SYDVKM. Trimming shortened V by 7 bases and J by 1 base, and 4 bases separated the two germline ends.

This chain connects TRBV19 to TRBJ2-7; possible D gene TRBD1, 6 bases. CDR3 length: 14 residues. Trimming took 8 bases from V and 6 from J, leaving 20 bases between them. From germline, CDR1 is LNHDA and CDR2 SQIVND (reference sequence). The CDR3 sequence is CASAPRDMGREQYF. Here the CDR3 DNA reads TGTGCCAGTGCCCCCCGGGACATGGGGCGCGAGCAGTACTTC.